The 24 T cell receptor beta chains below come from one sample, sequenced in a study of vaccination effects on CD4 cells after COVID-19. Cultured cells yielded isolated CD4+ T cells after 10 days. Each participant was given two doses of one vaccine (BNT162b2 or mRNA-1273). The repertoire was sequenced with immunoSEQ multiplex PCR; TCRdb's copy has only in-frame clones and lacks some. The sample has about 40,000 clones; about two thirds are singletons. What these receptors recognize is not known. The sequencing used CD4+ T cells from PBMCs cultured without peptide, collected after COVID-19 vaccination. The receptors were gathered from a human donor who received a COVID-19 vaccine.

In nucleotides, the CDR3 is TGTGCCAGCAGCCTCTCCGGGACCTCCTACGAGCAGTACTTC. Residues: CASSLSGTSYEQYF. The chain employs TRBV3-1 (or the pseudogene TRBV3-2) and TRBJ2-7; D may be TRBD1 or TRBD2 (5 bases each). This CDR3 has 14 amino acids. V was cut by 4 bases and J by 0 bases, with 10 bases left in between. Germline-derived CDR1 and CDR2 are LGHDT and YNNKEL (reference sequence).

This chain joins TRBV3-1 (or the pseudogene TRBV3-2) and TRBJ1-2, with unresolved D. CDR1 is LGHDT and CDR2 is YNNKEL in the germline V gene (reference sequence). The CDR3 length is 14 residues. V lost 5 bases to trimming and J lost 2 bases, with 12 bases between them. The CDR3, as DNA: TGTGCCAGCAGCATACAGACCTTGAACTATGGCTACACCTTC. It translates to CASSIQTLNYGYTF.

The CDR3 is CASSHTGGLYF. CDR3 DNA sequence: TGTGCCAGCAGTCACACAGGGGGACTTTACTTC. The V and J genes are TRBV6-2 or TRBV6-3 and TRBJ2-7; 8 bases are shared with TRBD1. This CDR3 comprises 11 residues. The V gene end was trimmed by 5 bases and the J gene end by 13 bases; junction bases not matched to a gene: 7. Germline CDR1 and CDR2: MNHEY and SVGEGT.

The genes are TRBV11-3 and TRBJ2-1; 10 positions agree with TRBD2. Germline V gene sequence: CDR1 SGHNT, CDR2 YENEEA. This CDR3 is built from 16 residues. V was clipped by 5 bases and J by 6 bases; unmatched bases: 10. CDR3 sequence reads: CASSRMSSGRGNEQFF. The DNA of the CDR3 is TGTGCCAGCAGCAGGATGTCTAGCGGGAGAGGCAATGAGCAGTTCTTC.

The rearrangement joins TRBV27 to TRBJ2-5; D ambiguous. Germline V gene lookup returns CDR1 MNHEY and CDR2 SMNVEV (reference sequence). V lost 8 bases, J lost 1 base, and 17 bases lay in between. This CDR3 spans 15 amino acids. The CDR3 bases are TGTGCCAGCTTCAAGTTGGGCGAGGCCCAAGAGACCCAGTACTTC. Translated: CASFKLGEAQETQYF.

The CDR3 region is CASSEIVKSFNEQFF. The DNA for the CDR3 is TGTGCCAGCAGTGAAATCGTGAAAAGTTTCAATGAGCAGTTCTTC. The chain has TRBV6-1 and TRBJ2-1; D is unresolved. The CDR3 totals 15 residues. The germline V gene encodes CDR1 MNHNS and CDR2 SASEGT. The V end was cut by 2 bases, the J end by 6 bases, with 14 bases between.

In DNA, the CDR3 is TGTGCCAGCAGTGGGGGGACTAGCGGGAGAGGCCCCTACGAGCAGTACTTC. Translated, it gives CASSGGTSGRGPYEQYF. The rearrangement joins TRBV6-1 to TRBJ2-7; 14 bases are a match to TRBD2. Per the germline V gene, CDR1 is MNHNS and CDR2 is SASEGT. The trim removed 4 bases at V and 2 bases at J, leaving 7 bases unmatched. This CDR3 spans 17 amino acids.

This chain links TRBV2 with TRBJ2-5; no firm D call. CDR3 length equals 13 residues. Trimming removed 7 bases from V and 7 bases from J, with 16 bases in between. Germline V gene sequence: CDR1 SNHLY, CDR2 FYNNEI. The CDR3 DNA sequence: TGTGCCAGCATAGGAGATACCCATGGGACCCAGTACTTC. Protein sequence: CASIGDTHGTQYF.

This CDR3 reads CASSLPYISDKGRSYEQYF. CDR3 nucleotides: TGTGCCAGTAGCCTCCCGTACATAAGCGACAAGGGTAGATCCTACGAGCAGTACTTC. The rearrangement uses TRBV19 and TRBJ2-7, with D unclear. This CDR3 is built from 19 residues. Germline values: CDR1 LNHDA, CDR2 SQIVND (reference sequence). The V gene lost 6 bases and the J gene lost 1 base, with 28 bases spanning the gap.

J is TRBJ2-7 and V is TRBV6-2 or TRBV6-3; TRBD2 might be the D (6 bases). V was pared by 0 bases and J by 2 bases, with 11 bases between. CDR1 is MNHEY, CDR2 SVGEGT, per germline. This CDR3 region has 15 residues. CDR3 nucleotides: TGTGCCAGCAGTTACTCGGGACTGGCAGCCTACGAGCAGTACTTC. Translating gives CASSYSGLAAYEQYF.

This clone was counted a single time. The chain has TRBV11-2 and TRBJ2-7, with 13 bases identical to TRBD2. This CDR3 is built from 15 residues. Germline CDR1 and CDR2: SGHAT and FQNNGV. V was clipped by 5 bases and J by 6 bases; unmatched bases: 7. DNA for the CDR3: TGTGCCAGCAGCACCCGACTAGCGGGAGGCTCCGAGCAGTACTTC. This translates into CASSTRLAGGSEQYF.

The rearrangement joins TRBV5-1 to TRBJ2-7; 8 bases line up with TRBD1. The germline V gene encodes CDR1 SGHRS and CDR2 YFSETQ. Trimming at V came to 4 bases and at J to 0 bases, leaving 3 bases not matched to a gene. CDR3 size: 14 residues. CDR3 bases: TGCGCCAGCAGCACCGGACAGGGCTCCTACGAGCAGTACTTC. This translates into CASSTGQGSYEQYF.

This sequence joins TRBV6-5 and TRBJ1-2, with D hard to call. V was pared by 6 bases and J by 2 bases, with 7 bases between. Germline CDR1 is MNHEY and CDR2 is SVGAGI. The CDR3 loop spans 12 amino acids. The DNA for the CDR3 is TGTGCCAGCAGACTACAGAACTATGGCTACACCTTC. It encodes CASRLQNYGYTF.

This clone has just one count. The rearrangement uses TRBV19 and TRBJ2-5; D is possibly TRBD1 (7 bases). Germline lookup yields CDR1 LNHDA and CDR2 SQIVND (reference sequence). V shed 4 bases and J shed 4 bases, with 16 bases lying between them. The CDR3 sequence is 15 residues long. The CDR3 region is CASSKTTGRRETQYF. CDR3 nucleotide sequence: TGTGCCAGTAGTAAGACGACAGGGAGGAGAGAGACCCAGTACTTC.

This clone was seen only once. The rearrangement uses TRBV29-1 and TRBJ2-1; the D call may be TRBD1 or TRBD2 (6 bases each). Germline CDR1 and CDR2: SQVTM and ANQGSEA. CDR3 length: 16 residues. V was cut by 0 bases and J by 4 bases, with 16 bases left in between. The CDR3 sequence is CSVEDRRRGVYNEQFF. The DNA for the CDR3 is TGCAGCGTTGAAGATAGGAGGAGGGGGGTTTACAATGAGCAGTTCTTC.

In this sample, this clone turned up a few times. The V and J genes are TRBV2 and TRBJ2-7, with D perhaps assigned TRBD1 or TRBD2 (5 bases each). This CDR3 has 15 amino acids. Germline lookup yields CDR1 SNHLY and CDR2 FYNNEI. The V and J ends lost 7 bases and 0 bases respectively, with 16 bases between them. The CDR3 reads CASMKRAGTSYEQYF. The DNA of the CDR3 is TGTGCCAGCATGAAACGGGCCGGGACCTCCTACGAGCAGTACTTC. Drawing the rest from reference TRBV2 and TRBJ2-7, the complete variable domain is EPEVTQTPSHQVTQMGQEVILRCVPISNHLYFYWYRQILGQKVEFLVSFYNNEISEKSEIFDDQFSVERPDGSNFTLKIRSTKLEDSAMYFCASMKRAGTSYEQYFGPGTRLTVT.

This clone was counted only a few times. This chain uses TRBV3-1 (or the pseudogene TRBV3-2) with TRBJ1-5, with 7 bases lining up with TRBD1. The CDR3 spans 15 residues. V lost 1 base and J lost 4; bases outside the gene matches: 4. Germline CDR1 is LGHDT and CDR2 is YNNKEL (reference sequence). This CDR3 is CASSQGAGGNQPQHF. The CDR3, as DNA: TGTGCCAGCAGCCAAGGCGCAGGGGGGAATCAGCCCCAGCATTTT.

The chain joins TRBV7-9 to TRBJ2-3, with D possibly TRBD2 on 6 matching bases. V dropped 1 base and J dropped 4 bases, with 12 bases sitting between them. From germline, CDR1 is SEHNR and CDR2 FQNEAQ (reference sequence). CDR3 length equals 15 residues. The CDR3 nucleotides are TGTGCCAGCAGCTTAGGGGGAGGCCCCGCAGATACGCAGTATTTT. Encoded protein: CASSLGGGPADTQYF.

V and J are TRBV6-5 and TRBJ1-3; no reliable D call. Germline CDR1 MNHEY, CDR2 SVGAGI. Trimming removed 6 bases at V and 0 bases at J, with 12 bases between. This CDR3 contains 15 residues. The CDR3 sequence is CASRKTGTSGNTIYF. CDR3 DNA: TGTGCCAGCAGAAAAACGGGTACCTCTGGAAACACCATATATTTT.

This rearrangement joins TRBV6-6 to TRBJ1-1; 8 bases align to TRBD1. CDR1 is MNHNY, CDR2 SVGAGI, per germline (reference sequence). This CDR3 spans 15 amino acids. Trimming cost V 7 bases and J 1 base; bases outside gene matches: 8. In DNA, the CDR3 is TGTGCCAGCACCGAACAGGGGGGGTGGAACACTGAAGCTTTCTTT. Translated: CASTEQGGWNTEAFF.

This chain links TRBV9 with TRBJ1-2, with D hard to call. The CDR3 runs to 13 residues. Trimming removed 2 bases from V and 4 bases from J, with 9 bases in between. Per the germline V gene, CDR1 is SGDLS and CDR2 is YYNGEE. This CDR3 is CASSVGSAYGYTF. The CDR3 DNA reads TGTGCCAGCAGCGTGGGTTCTGCCTATGGCTACACCTTC.

This clone appeared a few times. This rearrangement joins TRBV27 to TRBJ2-7; TRBD2 agrees at 12 bases. After removal of 6 bases from V and 1 base from J, the junction contained 7 bases not matched to a gene. CDR1 is MNHEY, CDR2 SMNVEV, per germline (reference sequence). The CDR3 has 16 residues. The CDR3 region is CASSTILAGGSYEQYF. In DNA form, the CDR3 reads TGTGCCAGCAGCACCATCCTAGCGGGAGGGTCCTACGAGCAGTACTTC.

The V and J genes are TRBV20-1 and TRBJ1-2; D not resolved. Germline CDR1 and CDR2: DFQATT and SNEGSKA (reference sequence). Trimming removed 2 bases at V and 8 bases at J, with 9 bases between. The CDR3 is 11 residues long. CDR3 in DNA: TGCAGTGCTAGATGGGAGGGCGGCTACACCTTC. Translation gives CSARWEGGYTF.

Comments on this clone: Other nucleotide sequences from this sample produce the same CDR3. The rearrangement uses TRBV12-3 or TRBV12-4 and TRBJ2-5; D is ambiguous. V gave up 3 bases and J gave up 5 bases, with 4 bases separating them. The CDR3 covers 11 residues. The CDR3 coding sequence is TGTGCCAGCAGTTTGGGGGAGACCCAGTACTTC. Encoded protein: CASSLGETQYF.